The rows below give T cell receptor beta chains drawn from one sample of a study of T cells in Graves' hyperthyroidism and ophthalmopathy. MiXCR, applied by TCRdb to the multiplex PCR reads, yields one record per CDR3 protein. The sample contains nearly 750,000 distinct CDR3 sequences, under 45% of which appear only once. What was sequenced was blood. These receptor sequences come from a woman aged 40 to 50 with Graves' hyperthyroidism. Each CDR3 is given with its conserved first and last residue. Fields, in order: J gene, CDR3 length, V gene, clone size, D gene, CDR3 protein, CDR3 DNA. A D gene is named only where the DNA matches it firmly. Clone size is stated in some rows and not others, as once, few, many or a class when expanded.

>TRBJ2-5|15|TRBV10-3|few|TRBD2
CAISESGLVWETQYF
TGTGCCATCAGTGAGTCGGGACTAGTGTGGGAGACCCAGTACTTC
>TRBJ2-7|15|TRBV7-3|many|TRBD2
CASSLTGREADEQYF
TGTGCCAGCAGCTTAACAGGGCGGGAGGCGGACGAGCAGTACTTC
>TRBJ2-7|15|TRBV5-5|NA|TRBD2
CASTLTSGARHEQYF
TGTGCCAGCACTTTGACTAGCGGGGCGCGCCACGAGCAGTACTTC
>TRBJ2-5|12|TRBV20-1|NA|NA
CSARARAETQYF
TGCAGTGCCAGGGCCCGGGCCGAGACCCAGTACTTC
>TRBJ1-1|18|TRBV9|NA|TRBD1
CASSAKGHRDREKTEAFF
TGTGCCAGCAGCGCGAAGGGGCACCGGGACAGGGAAAAAACTGAAGCTTTCTTT
>TRBJ1-2|16|TRBV4-2|few|NA
CASSQDPADPRDGYTF
TGTGCCAGCAGCCAAGATCCGGCAGACCCTAGGGATGGCTACACCTTC
>TRBJ2-7|15|TRBV11-2|few|NA
CASSSEGLFPYEQYF
TGTGCCAGCAGCTCCGAGGGACTTTTCCCCTACGAGCAGTACTTC
>TRBJ1-5|13|TRBV10-3|NA|NA
CAISQRAGETQHF
TGTGCCATCAGCCAAAGGGCAGGGGAGACCCAGCATTTT
>TRBJ1-2|12|TRBV12-3/TRBV12-4|many|NA
CASSLGPWGYTF
TGTGCCAGCAGCCTCGGGCCCTGGGGCTACACCTTC
>TRBJ1-2|11|TRBV20-1|NA|NA
CSARREGGYTF
TGCAGTGCTAGGCGGGAAGGGGGCTACACCTTC
>TRBJ1-1|15|TRBV15|NA|TRBD1
CATSRAAGTGREAFF
TGTGCCACCAGCAGAGCCGCCGGGACAGGGCGAGAAGCTTTCTTT
>TRBJ1-2|13|TRBV6-2/TRBV6-3|many|NA
CASTSPGTSGYTF
TGTGCCAGCACCTCCCCAGGGACGAGCGGCTACACCTTC
>TRBJ1-2|16|TRBV14|once|NA
CASSRVPGLQIQGYTF
TGTGCCAGCAGTCGTGTCCCGGGACTTCAAATCCAGGGCTACACCTTC
>TRBJ2-6|15|TRBV10-3|NA|NA
CAISSELSGANVLTF
TGTGCCATCAGCTCGGAACTCTCTGGGGCCAACGTCCTGACTTTC
>TRBJ2-7|16|TRBV7-8|many|NA
CASSSGRTLSTDEQYF
TGTGCCAGCAGCTCCGGTCGGACCCTATCTACTGATGAGCAGTACTTC
>TRBJ1-6|17|TRBV5-1|NA|TRBD1
CASRRATTGMFHSPLHF
TGCGCCAGCCGACGGGCAACGACAGGGATGTTTCATTCACCCCTCCACTTT
>TRBJ1-2|14|TRBV28|once|NA
CASSSGQKNYGYTF
TGTGCCAGCAGTTCCGGACAGAAGAACTATGGCTACACCTTC
>TRBJ1-5|13|TRBV6-5|many|TRBD1
CASRPGGNQPQHF
TGTGCCAGCAGACCAGGGGGGAATCAGCCCCAGCATTTT
>TRBJ2-2|15|TRBV6-6|few|TRBD2
CASSYSTSPSGELFF
TGTGCCAGCAGTTACTCGACTAGCCCATCCGGGGAGCTGTTTTTT
>TRBJ1-1|16|TRBV5-4|NA|NA
CASSSPESKYFYEAFF
TGTGCCAGCAGCTCGCCGGAATCAAAGTACTTCTACGAAGCTTTCTTT
>TRBJ1-2|13|TRBV4-3|many|NA
CASSSGQRNGYTF
TGCGCCAGCAGCTCCGGACAGAGGAATGGCTACACCTTC
>TRBJ2-2|15|TRBV10-3|NA|NA
CAISEGGGDTGELFF
TGTGCCATCAGTGAGGGAGGTGGTGACACCGGGGAGCTGTTTTTT
>TRBJ2-7|19|TRBV10-3|NA|TRBD1
CAISESMILWGQGAEEQYF
TGTGCCATCAGTGAGTCGATGATTTTGTGGGGACAGGGGGCAGAAGAGCAGTACTTC
>TRBJ1-6|16|TRBV7-9|NA|NA
CASSRAGLSYNSPLHF
TGTGCCAGCAGCCGTGCGGGGTTGTCCTATAATTCACCCCTCCACTTT
>TRBJ2-5|13|TRBV19|many|NA
CASRSGGQETQYF
TGTGCCAGTAGGTCCGGGGGACAAGAGACCCAGTACTTC
>TRBJ1-4|15|TRBV10-3|few|NA
CATRDGRSTNEKLFF
TGTGCCACTCGGGACGGTCGGTCAACTAATGAAAAACTGTTTTTT
>TRBJ1-6|16|TRBV12-3/TRBV12-4|NA|NA
CASSTLGFWGRSPLHF
TGTGCCAGCAGTACCTTGGGATTTTGGGGTAGGTCACCCCTCCACTTT
>TRBJ2-2|14|TRBV5-1|NA|TRBD1
CASSEQGHTGELFF
TGCGCCAGCAGCGAACAGGGGCACACCGGGGAGCTGTTTTTT
>TRBJ2-5|15|TRBV7-2|NA|TRBD1
CASSLMGQAQETQYF
TGTGCCAGCAGCTTAATGGGACAGGCTCAAGAGACCCAGTACTTC
>TRBJ1-6|16|TRBV2|many|TRBD1
CASSYYRGIGNSPLHF
TGTGCCAGCTCGTACTACAGGGGAATCGGGAATTCACCCCTCCACTTT
>TRBJ1-1|14|TRBV25-1|NA|NA
CASVERQENTEAFF
TGTGCCAGCGTTGAGCGGCAGGAGAACACTGAAGCTTTCTTT
>TRBJ1-5|17|TRBV19|NA|TRBD1
CASSIGTGTYSNQPQHF
TGTGCCAGTAGTATTGGGACAGGGACATATAGCAATCAGCCCCAGCATTTT